This T cell receptor (beta chain) was documented in a study of beta chain features in type 1 diabetes. Study results and caveats: Within patients, naive, central memory and Treg TCRB repertoires seemed more similar than within healthy donors. Patients and controls would share equally any PCR tilt toward shorter templates.

What was sequenced were expressed TCRB transcripts, since all of the isolated RNA had been reverse transcribed. Sequenced by immunoSEQ multiplex PCR; TCRdb stores in-frame clones only, minus some. The sample contains 130,000 to 150,000 clones, 6.9% of which appear only once. Notes on this clone: Its target is not known.

Sorting with CD45RO/CCR7/CD25/CD127/CD95/CD27 yielded naive, central memory, regulatory and stem-like memory CD4+ cells. The origin of this receptor is a woman aged 30 to 39 in good health. Sequencing used central memory CD4+ T cells from blood.

Here the CDR3 reads CASSERLAASTDTQYF. The CDR3 nucleotides read TGCGCCAGCAGCGAACGACTAGCGGCCAGCACAGATACGCAGTATTTT. The chain employs TRBV4-1 and TRBJ2-3; 9 nucleotides agree with TRBD2. V was pared by 5 bases and J by 0 bases, with 6 bases of the junction left unmatched. Germline-derived CDR1 and CDR2 are MGHRA and YSYEKL. The CDR3 has 16 amino acids.